Listed here are 15 T cell receptor beta chains from one sample, sequenced in a study of blood T cell repertoires in COVID-19. Produced via immunoSEQ multiplex PCR; TCRdb's table is partial and in-frame only. The repertoire includes around 230,000 clones, 88% of them detected once, and around 2.6% sits in the top ten. What was sequenced was PBMCs or T cells enriched from blood (not recorded which). The receptor source for this set is a woman in her 30s who had recovered from COVID-19.

The CDR3 spells CASSQVGRDTRYYGYTF. The CDR3 DNA reads TGTGCCAGCAGCCAAGTAGGTCGGGACACCCGATACTATGGCTACACCTTC. The chain uses TRBV3-1 (or the pseudogene TRBV3-2) and TRBJ1-2; D perhaps matches TRBD1 (6 bases). V gave up 1 base and J gave up 3 bases, with 18 bases separating them. The germline V gene encodes CDR1 LGHDT and CDR2 YNNKEL (reference sequence). The CDR3 has 17 residues.

This chain links TRBV5-5 with TRBJ1-2, with TRBD1 matching 12 bases. The CDR3 extends over 15 amino acids. With 4 bases clipped from V and 5 bases from J, the junction kept 6 bases outside the gene matches. Germline CDR1 SGHKS, CDR2 YYEKEE (reference sequence). The CDR3 spells CASSIGTGGRYGYTF. Here the CDR3 DNA reads TGTGCCAGCAGCATAGGGACAGGGGGCCGGTATGGCTACACCTTC.

The rearrangement uses TRBV6-2 or TRBV6-3 and TRBJ1-2; no clear D. V dropped 4 bases and J dropped 8 bases, with 14 bases sitting between them. CDR3 length equals 13 residues. CDR1 is MNHEY, CDR2 SVGEGT, per germline. The CDR3 nucleotides are TGTGCCAGCAGTTCCTGGAGGGCGGACGGCTACACCTTC. This translates into CASSSWRADGYTF.

The rearrangement uses TRBV11-2 and TRBJ2-2, with D maybe TRBD2 (6 bases). Germline V lookup: CDR1 SGHAT, CDR2 FQNNGV. Trimming cost V 3 bases and J 0 bases, with 17 bases left between them. The CDR3 runs 18 residues. The chain's CDR3 is CASSFALGGFANTGELFF. The CDR3 nucleotides are TGTGCCAGCAGCTTTGCTCTTGGGGGGTTCGCGAACACCGGGGAGCTGTTTTTT.

The chain is built from TRBV7-2 and TRBJ2-1; D may be TRBD2 (6 bases). The length of the CDR3 is 15 residues. The germline CDR1 and CDR2 sequences are SGHTA and FQGNSA. V dropped 8 bases and J dropped 0 bases, with 14 bases sitting between them. Written as DNA, the CDR3 is TGTGCCAGCGACCTCCAGGGACTCTCCTACAATGAGCAGTTCTTC. Translating it yields CASDLQGLSYNEQFF.

This clone was seen a handful of times. V gene TRBV4-3 combines with J gene TRBJ2-7, with 15 bases that match TRBD2. V was clipped by 0 bases and J by 7 bases; unmatched bases: 7. In germline, CDR1 is LGHNA, CDR2 YSLEER. The CDR3 has 17 residues. CDR3 coding DNA: TGCGCCAGCAGCCAAGATTGGACTAGCGGGGGGGCAAAAGAGCAGTACTTC. Translated: CASSQDWTSGGAKEQYF.

The rearrangement joins TRBV19 to TRBJ2-3; perhaps TRBD2 as D (5 bases). V lost 2 bases, J lost 2 bases, and 23 bases lay in between. The germline gives CDR1 LNHDA, CDR2 SQIVND (reference sequence). This CDR3 spans 19 amino acids. DNA of the CDR3: TGTGCCAGTAGTATATTCATAGCGTGGGGTGGATATTCCACAGATACGCAGTATTTT. Translated: CASSIFIAWGGYSTDTQYF. Variable domain in full (rest from reference TRBV19 and TRBJ2-3): DGGITQSPKYLFRKEGQNVTLSCEQNLNHDAMYWYRQDPGQGLRLIYYSQIVNDFQKGDIAEGYSVSREKKESFPLTVTSAQKNPTAFYLCASSIFIAWGGYSTDTQYFGPGTRLTVL.

V gene TRBV13 combines with J gene TRBJ1-2, with TRBD1 matching 8 bases. V lost 5 bases to trimming and J lost 8 bases; unmatched junction nucleotides: 7. The CDR3 spans 13 residues. CDR1 is PRHDT and CDR2 is FYEKMQ in the germline V gene (reference sequence). Here the CDR3 DNA reads TGTGCCAGCAGCATCCAGGGGGCGAGAGGCTACACCTTC. Residues: CASSIQGARGYTF.

This clone was counted only a few times. The V and J genes are TRBV3-1 (or the pseudogene TRBV3-2) and TRBJ2-7; 12 bases map to TRBD1. The CDR3 length is 16 residues. CDR1 is LGHDT, CDR2 YNNKEL, per germline (reference sequence). V shed 3 bases and J 6 bases; nucleotides not matched to a gene: 9. Here the CDR3 DNA reads TGTGCCAGCAGCCAGAACTCGGGACAGGGGGCCTCCGAGCAGTACTTC. Translation gives CASSQNSGQGASEQYF.

J is TRBJ1-6 and V is TRBV10-1; D is perhaps TRBD1 (5 bases). This CDR3 has 16 residues. Trimming removed 7 bases at V and 3 bases at J, with 16 bases between. Germline values: CDR1 WNHNN, CDR2 SYGVQD (reference sequence). In DNA form, the CDR3 reads TGCGCCAGCAATGCGACAGCTAGTTACTATAATTCACCCCTCCACTTT. Its translation: CASNATASYYNSPLHF.

V usage is TRBV5-4 and J usage is TRBJ2-3, with 7 bases identical to TRBD1. V lost 5 bases, J lost 6 bases, and 6 bases stayed unmatched. Germline CDR1 and CDR2: SGHNT and YYREEE (reference sequence). The CDR3 contains 13 residues. CDR3 DNA: TGTGCCAGCAGATACAGGGGCGAGGATACGCAGTATTTT. It is translated as CASRYRGEDTQYF.

V usage is TRBV5-1 and J usage is TRBJ2-3, with a weak D call TRBD1 (5 bases). CDR3 length: 15 amino acids. V lost 1 base to trimming and J lost 2 bases, with 11 bases between them. CDR1 and CDR2 from the germline V gene are SGHRS and YFSETQ. The CDR3 bases are TGCGCCAGCAGCTTGCGGCAGGGAAACACAGATACGCAGTATTTT. It is translated as CASSLRQGNTDTQYF.

This clone was observed a handful of times. The chain uses TRBV5-1 and TRBJ2-7, with a weak D call TRBD2 (6 bases). CDR1 SGHRS and CDR2 YFSETQ come from the germline V gene. V was cut by 1 base and J by 3 bases, with 8 bases left in between. The CDR3 has 13 residues. The CDR3 region has the DNA TGCGCCAGCAGCTTGTCGGGGGTCTACGAGCAGTACTTC. This codes for CASSLSGVYEQYF. Full variable domain (outside the CDR3, taken from reference TRBV5-1 and TRBJ2-7): KAGVTQTPRYLIKTRGQQVTLSCSPISGHRSVSWYQQTPGQGLQFLFEYFSETQRNKGNFPGRFSGRQFSNSRSEMNVSTLELGDSALYLCASSLSGVYEQYFGPGTRLTVT.

In this sample, this clone turned up many times. The genes are TRBV7-6 and TRBJ1-3, with 7 positions matching TRBD1. The CDR3 runs to 14 residues. Germline V gene sequence: CDR1 SGHVS, CDR2 FNYEAQ. V was pared by 6 bases and J by 4 bases, with 6 bases of the junction left unmatched. CDR3 coding DNA: TGTGCCAGCAGAATAGACAGGGAAGGAAACACCATATATTTT. This translates into CASRIDREGNTIYF.

The V and J genes are TRBV12-3 or TRBV12-4 and TRBJ1-1; TRBD1 is a possible D gene (5 bases). V gave up 7 bases and J gave up 4 bases, with 7 bases separating them. The CDR3 has 11 amino acids. DNA of the CDR3: TGTGCCAGCAAAAGGGGCACTGAAGCTTTCTTT. Translated, it gives CASKRGTEAFF.